The sequence of this T cell receptor beta chain was determined in a study of blood T cell repertoires in COVID-19. The wider study: The cDNA or gDNA used as material had been derived from T cells, B-cell-depleted T cells, or PBMCs.

The CDR3 contains 16 residues. Per the germline V gene, CDR1 is KGHSH and CDR2 is LQKENI. V lost 1 base and J lost 6; bases outside the gene matches: 7. The data were produced by immunoSEQ multiplex PCR, yet TCRdb's version contains in-frame clones alone and is incomplete. The sample has approximately 120,000 clones; 84% are singletons. Sequencing was performed on peripheral blood. This clonotype was obtained from a woman of 80 years or more with active or convalescent COVID-19. This rearrangement joins TRBV18 to TRBJ2-3; 10 bases align to TRBD2. The CDR3 bases are TGTGCCAGCTCACCACAGAGCGGGAGGGCCGCGGATACGCAGTATTTT. Amino acid sequence: CASSPQSGRAADTQYF.